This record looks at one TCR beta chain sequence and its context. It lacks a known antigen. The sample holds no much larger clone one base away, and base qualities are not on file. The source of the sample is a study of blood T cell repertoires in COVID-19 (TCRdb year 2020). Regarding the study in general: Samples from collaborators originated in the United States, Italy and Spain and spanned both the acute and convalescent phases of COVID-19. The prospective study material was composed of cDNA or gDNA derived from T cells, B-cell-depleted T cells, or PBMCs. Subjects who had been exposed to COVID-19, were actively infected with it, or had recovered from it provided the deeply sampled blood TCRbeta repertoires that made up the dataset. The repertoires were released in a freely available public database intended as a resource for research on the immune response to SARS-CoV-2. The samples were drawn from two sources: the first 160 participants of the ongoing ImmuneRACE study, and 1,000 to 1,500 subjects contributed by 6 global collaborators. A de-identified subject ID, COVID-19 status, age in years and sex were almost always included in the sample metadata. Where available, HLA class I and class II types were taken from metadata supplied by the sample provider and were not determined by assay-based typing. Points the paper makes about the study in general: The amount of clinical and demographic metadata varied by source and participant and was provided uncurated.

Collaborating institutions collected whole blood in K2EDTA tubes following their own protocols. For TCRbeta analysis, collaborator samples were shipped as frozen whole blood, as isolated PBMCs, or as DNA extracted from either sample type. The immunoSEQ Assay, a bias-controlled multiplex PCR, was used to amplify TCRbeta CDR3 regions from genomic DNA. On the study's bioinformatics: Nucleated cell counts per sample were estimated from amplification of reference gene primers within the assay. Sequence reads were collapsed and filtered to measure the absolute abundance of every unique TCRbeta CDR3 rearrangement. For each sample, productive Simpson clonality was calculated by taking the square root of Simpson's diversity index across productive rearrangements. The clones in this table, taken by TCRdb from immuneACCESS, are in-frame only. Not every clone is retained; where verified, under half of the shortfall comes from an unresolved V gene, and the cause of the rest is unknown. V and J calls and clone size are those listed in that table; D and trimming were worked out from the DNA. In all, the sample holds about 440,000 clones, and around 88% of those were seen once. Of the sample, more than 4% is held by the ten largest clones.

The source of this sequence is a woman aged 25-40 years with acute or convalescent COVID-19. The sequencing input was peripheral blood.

The CDR3 region reads CAIIGEGTEAFF. DNA sequence: TGTGCCATCATCGGGGAGGGAACTGAAGCTTTCTTT. The receptor chain draws on TRBV10-3 and TRBJ1-1; the D gene is unclear. For CDR1 and CDR2, the germline V gene lists ENHRY and SYGVKD. Counted from cysteine to phenylalanine, this CDR3 has 12 amino acids. The entry retains the CDR3 DNA only, 36 bases that are in frame from base 1. Cut back by 7 bases and 5 bases, the V and J ends lie 11 bases apart.